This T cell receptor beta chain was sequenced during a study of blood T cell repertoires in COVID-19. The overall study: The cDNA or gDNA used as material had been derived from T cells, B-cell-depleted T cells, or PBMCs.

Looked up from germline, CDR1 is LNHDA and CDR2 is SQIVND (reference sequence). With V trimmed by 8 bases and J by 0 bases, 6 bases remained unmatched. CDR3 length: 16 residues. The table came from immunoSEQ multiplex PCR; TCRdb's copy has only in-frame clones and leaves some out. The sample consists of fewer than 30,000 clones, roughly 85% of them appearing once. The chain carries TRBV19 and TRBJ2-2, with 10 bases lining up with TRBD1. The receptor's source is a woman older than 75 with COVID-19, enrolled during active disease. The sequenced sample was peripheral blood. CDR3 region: CASRTGTGANTGELFF. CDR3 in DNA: TGTGCCAGTCGCACCGGGACAGGGGCGAACACCGGGGAGCTGTTTTTT.